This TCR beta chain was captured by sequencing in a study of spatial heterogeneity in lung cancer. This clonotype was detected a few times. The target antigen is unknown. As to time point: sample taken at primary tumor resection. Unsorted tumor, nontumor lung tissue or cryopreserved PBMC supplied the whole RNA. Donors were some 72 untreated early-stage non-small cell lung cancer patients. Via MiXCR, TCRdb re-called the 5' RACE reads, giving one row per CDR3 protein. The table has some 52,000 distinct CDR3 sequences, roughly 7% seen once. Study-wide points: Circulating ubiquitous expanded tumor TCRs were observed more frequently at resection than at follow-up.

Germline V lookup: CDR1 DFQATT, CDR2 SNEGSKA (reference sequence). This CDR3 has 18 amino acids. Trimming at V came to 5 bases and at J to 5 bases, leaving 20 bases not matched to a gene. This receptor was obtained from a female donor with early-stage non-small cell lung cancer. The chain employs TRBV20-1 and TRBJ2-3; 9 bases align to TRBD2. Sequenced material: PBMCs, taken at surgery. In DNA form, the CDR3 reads TGCAGTGCTCTAACAAGCGGGGGGCCCTTTCCAGGGGAAGATACGCAGTATTTT. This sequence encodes CSALTSGGPFPGEDTQYF.